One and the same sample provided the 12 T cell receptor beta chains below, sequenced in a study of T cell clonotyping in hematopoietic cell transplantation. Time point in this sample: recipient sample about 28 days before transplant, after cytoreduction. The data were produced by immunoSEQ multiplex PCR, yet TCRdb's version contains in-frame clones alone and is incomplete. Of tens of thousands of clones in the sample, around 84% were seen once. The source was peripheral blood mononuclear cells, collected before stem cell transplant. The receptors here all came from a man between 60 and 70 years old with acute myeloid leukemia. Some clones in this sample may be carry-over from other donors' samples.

The CDR3 sequence is CASSQEREATNTEAFF. DNA of the CDR3: TGCGCCAGCAGCCAAGAAAGGGAGGCGACGAACACTGAAGCTTTCTTT. The rearrangement uses TRBV4-1 and TRBJ1-1; D is uncertain. Germline V lookup: CDR1 MGHRA, CDR2 YSYEKL. The CDR3 length is 16 residues. V dropped 0 bases and J dropped 1 base, with 12 bases sitting between them.

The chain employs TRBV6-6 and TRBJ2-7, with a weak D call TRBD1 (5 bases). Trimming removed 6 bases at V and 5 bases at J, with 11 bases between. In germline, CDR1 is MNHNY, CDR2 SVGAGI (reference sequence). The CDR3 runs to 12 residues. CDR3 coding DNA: TGTGCCAGCAGGGCAGGGATCCACGAGCAGTACTTC. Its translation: CASRAGIHEQYF.

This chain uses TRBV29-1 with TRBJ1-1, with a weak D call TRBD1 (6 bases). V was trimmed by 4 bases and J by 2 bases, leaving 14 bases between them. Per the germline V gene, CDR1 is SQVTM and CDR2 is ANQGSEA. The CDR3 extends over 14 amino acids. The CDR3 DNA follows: TGCAGCGTTGCGGGGGTGGGGGCTAACACTGAAGCTTTCTTT. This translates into CSVAGVGANTEAFF. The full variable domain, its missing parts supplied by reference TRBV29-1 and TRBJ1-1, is SAVISQKPSRDICQRGTSLTIQCQVDSQVTMMFWYRQQPGQSLTLIATANQGSEATYESGFVIDKFPISRPNLTFSTLTVSNMSPEDSSIYLCSVAGVGANTEAFFGQGTRLTVV.

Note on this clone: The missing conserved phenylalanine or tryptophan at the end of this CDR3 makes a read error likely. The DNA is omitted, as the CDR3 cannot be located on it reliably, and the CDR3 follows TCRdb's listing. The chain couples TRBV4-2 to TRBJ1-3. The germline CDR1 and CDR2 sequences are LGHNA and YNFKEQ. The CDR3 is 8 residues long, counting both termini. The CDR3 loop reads CASNDRRR.

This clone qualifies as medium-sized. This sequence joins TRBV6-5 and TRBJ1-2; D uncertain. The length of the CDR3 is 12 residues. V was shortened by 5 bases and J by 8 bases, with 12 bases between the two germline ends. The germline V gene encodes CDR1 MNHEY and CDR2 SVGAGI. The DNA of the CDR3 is TGTGCCAGCAGTCCTAATAAAGTAGGCTACACCTTC. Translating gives CASSPNKVGYTF.

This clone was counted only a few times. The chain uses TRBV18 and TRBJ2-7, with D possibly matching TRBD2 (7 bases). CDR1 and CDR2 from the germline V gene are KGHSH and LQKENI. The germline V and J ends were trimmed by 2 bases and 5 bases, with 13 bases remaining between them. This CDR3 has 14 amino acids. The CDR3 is CASSPSAGANEQYF. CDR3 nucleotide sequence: TGTGCCAGCTCACCAAGTGCGGGGGCGAACGAGCAGTACTTC.

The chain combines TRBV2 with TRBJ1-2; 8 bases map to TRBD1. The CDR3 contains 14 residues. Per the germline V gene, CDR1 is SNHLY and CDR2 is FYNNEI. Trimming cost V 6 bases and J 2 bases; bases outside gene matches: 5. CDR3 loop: CASRRQGTNYGYTF. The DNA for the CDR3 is TGTGCCAGCAGGAGACAGGGGACGAACTATGGCTACACCTTC.

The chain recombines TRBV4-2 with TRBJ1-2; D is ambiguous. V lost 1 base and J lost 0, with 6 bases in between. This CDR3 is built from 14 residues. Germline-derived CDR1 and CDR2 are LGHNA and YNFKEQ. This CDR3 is CASSQGPSNYGYTF. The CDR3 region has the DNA TGTGCCAGCAGCCAAGGTCCGTCTAACTATGGCTACACCTTC.

The CDR3 bases are TGTGCCAGCAGCCGGTGGGGGGATCAGCCCCAGCATTTT. Translating gives CASSRWGDQPQHF. The rearrangement joins TRBV13 to TRBJ1-5; a weak D match, TRBD1 (5 bases). Germline CDR1 PRHDT, CDR2 FYEKMQ (reference sequence). There are 13 residues in the CDR3. The V gene lost 5 bases and the J gene lost 5 bases, with 10 bases spanning the gap.

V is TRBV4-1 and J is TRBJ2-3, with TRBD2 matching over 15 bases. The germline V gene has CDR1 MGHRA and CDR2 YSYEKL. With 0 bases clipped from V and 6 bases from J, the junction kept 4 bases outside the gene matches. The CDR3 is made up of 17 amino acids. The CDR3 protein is CASSQDGGTSGRDTQYF. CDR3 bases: TGCGCCAGCAGCCAAGATGGGGGGACTAGCGGGAGGGATACGCAGTATTTT.

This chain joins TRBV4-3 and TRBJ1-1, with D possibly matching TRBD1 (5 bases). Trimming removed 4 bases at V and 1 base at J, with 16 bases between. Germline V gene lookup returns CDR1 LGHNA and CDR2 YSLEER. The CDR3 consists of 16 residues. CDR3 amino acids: CASSPLVGGTNTEAFF. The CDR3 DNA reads TGCGCCAGCAGCCCTCTGGTGGGAGGGACGAACACTGAAGCTTTCTTT.

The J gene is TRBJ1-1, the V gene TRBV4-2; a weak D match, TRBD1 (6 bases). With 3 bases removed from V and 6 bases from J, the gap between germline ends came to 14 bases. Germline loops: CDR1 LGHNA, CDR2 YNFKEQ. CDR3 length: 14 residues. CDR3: CASSQSSGAPEAFF. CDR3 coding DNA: TGTGCCAGCAGCCAGTCTTCGGGGGCCCCTGAAGCTTTCTTT.